This TCR beta chain was profiled in a study of shared clonotypes between healthy human individuals. Across the whole study: CD4 naive and memory got three plates each, CD8 naive two, CD8 memory one.

TCRdb's table, derived via immunoSEQ multiplex PCR, lists solely in-frame clones and lacks some. In the table there are some 2.3 million clones, about 92% of which are singletons. The CDR3 contains 15 residues. V was trimmed by 5 bases and J by 5 bases, leaving 15 bases between them. Germline V CDR1 and CDR2: SEHNR, FQNEAQ (reference sequence). Sample: naive CD4+ T cells from PBMCs. The subset is: CD45RA+ positively selected. The sequence was collected from a man in his late teens or twenties in good health. Some clones in this sample may be carry-over from other donors' samples. This chain connects TRBV7-9 to TRBJ1-4, with unresolved D. The CDR3 DNA sequence: TGTGCCAGCAGCCCTTCGTACAGAATCAATGAAAAACTGTTTTTT. This encodes CASSPSYRINEKLFF.